These 4 T cell receptor beta chains share one sample of origin, sequenced in a study of T-cell memory formation after mild COVID-19. TCRdb used MiXCR to reprocess the 5' RACE reads, holding one entry per CDR3 protein. The sample lists fewer than 350,000 distinct CDR3 sequences, roughly 8% occurring once. The sample comprised PBMCs or a T cell subset sorted from them (not recorded which). Receptor source: a man aged 18 to 29 who had mild COVID-19 (a few samples of this study predate the infection). Cell type and time point are not known.

The sample holds many counts of this clonotype. This chain uses TRBV6-2 or TRBV6-3 with TRBJ2-7, with D maybe TRBD2 (6 bases). Germline CDR1 and CDR2: MNHEY and SVGEGT. The CDR3 is 13 residues long. V lost 0 bases and J 7 bases, leaving 10 bases between the germline ends. CDR3 bases: TGTGCCAGCAGTTACTCGACTGGGGGGGAGCAGTACGTC. It translates to CASSYSTGGEQYV.

This clonotype was detected only a few times. The chain employs TRBV12-3 or TRBV12-4 and TRBJ2-5; 11 positions match TRBD2. This CDR3 has 18 residues. Losses at the gene ends were 6 bases for V and 9 bases for J; bases not matched to a gene: 21. CDR3 sequence reads: CASSPWASGGPAIKAQYF. The CDR3 DNA is TGTGCCAGCAGCCCCTGGGCTAGCGGGGGGCCGGCCATAAAGGCCCAGTACTTC.

This clonotype occurred a few times. The chain employs TRBV4-2 and TRBJ2-1, with TRBD1 matching over 8 bases. Germline values: CDR1 LGHNA, CDR2 YNFKEQ. Trimming removed 1 base from V and 3 bases from J; junction bases left unmatched: 5. The CDR3 is 16 amino acids. The CDR3 DNA follows: TGTGCCAGCAGCCAAGCTTTTGGGACAGGCTACAATGAGCAGTTCTTC. Translating it yields CASSQAFGTGYNEQFF.

The DNA for the CDR3 is TGTGCCAGCAGCTTATCCCCCGGGTCGTCCTACGAGCAGTACTTC. Translating gives CASSLSPGSSYEQYF. The chain employs TRBV7-2 and TRBJ2-7; D is unresolved. In germline, CDR1 is SGHTA, CDR2 FQGNSA. Trimming pared 2 bases from V and 1 base from J, leaving 12 bases between. The CDR3 runs 15 residues.